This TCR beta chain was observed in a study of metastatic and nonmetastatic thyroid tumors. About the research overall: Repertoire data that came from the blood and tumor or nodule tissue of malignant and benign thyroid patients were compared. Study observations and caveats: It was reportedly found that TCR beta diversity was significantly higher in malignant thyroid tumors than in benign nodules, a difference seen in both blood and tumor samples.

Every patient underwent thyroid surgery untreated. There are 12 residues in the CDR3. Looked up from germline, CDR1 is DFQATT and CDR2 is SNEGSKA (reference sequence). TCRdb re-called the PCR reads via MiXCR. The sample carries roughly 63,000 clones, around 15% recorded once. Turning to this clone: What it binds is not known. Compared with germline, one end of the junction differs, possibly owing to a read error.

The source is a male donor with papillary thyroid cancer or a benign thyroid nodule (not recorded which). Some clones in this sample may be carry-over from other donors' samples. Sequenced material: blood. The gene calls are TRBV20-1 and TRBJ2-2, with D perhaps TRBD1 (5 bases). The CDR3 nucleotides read TGCAGTTCTAGGGGTCACGTCGGTGAGCTGTTTTTT. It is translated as CSSRGHVGELFF.